These 29 T cell receptor beta chains were sequenced from one sample in a study of T cell clusters in autoimmune cytopenias. TRB was amplified by touch-down multiplex PCR, primer pools A and B combined. TCRdb re-called the multiplex PCR reads and shows each CDR3 protein once, DNA omitted. The sample shows about 3,400 distinct CDR3 sequences, and more than 5.5% sits with its ten largest clones. Approximately 36,000 genome equivalents of blood DNA were amplified for TRB. This sample was also put to use in a study of T cell repertoires in aging, cancer and after chemotherapy.

Source material: peripheral blood. The receptors come from a human donor in good health.

In terms of frequency, this clonotype is medium-sized. The J gene is TRBJ2-5, the V gene TRBV7-9. This CDR3 comprises 13 residues. Germline CDR1 and CDR2: SEHNR and FQNEAQ (reference sequence). The CDR3 sequence is CASSPKYQETQYF.

This clonotype is deemed medium-sized by its frequency. The chain uses TRBV6-6 and TRBJ2-7; lacking DNA, the TRBD1 call made by TCRdb goes unchecked. The CDR3 runs 15 residues. The germline gives CDR1 MNHNY, CDR2 SVGAGI (reference sequence). The CDR3 is CASSSPGQGVFEQYF.

This clonotype registers medium-sized (0.01 to 0.1%) by frequency. V is TRBV7-6 and J is TRBJ1-1. Germline V lookup: CDR1 SGHVS, CDR2 FNYEAQ. The CDR3 runs to 15 residues. This chain's CDR3 is CASSSYPEGNTEAFF.

The V and J genes are TRBV6-6 and TRBJ2-6; as DNA is missing, the TRBD1 call by TCRdb cannot be tested. The CDR3 contains 15 residues. Per the germline V gene, CDR1 is MNHNY and CDR2 is SVGAGI (reference sequence). CDR3 in amino acids: CASSNKPPGANVLTF.

The gene calls are TRBV27 and TRBJ2-7; the TRBD2 assignment by TCRdb is unverifiable without DNA. This CDR3 region has 14 residues. Germline-derived CDR1 and CDR2 are MNHEY and SMNVEV (reference sequence). The CDR3 here is CASRGTSGIYEQYF.

The genes are TRBV11-2 and TRBJ2-7. The CDR3 consists of 14 residues. Looked up from germline, CDR1 is SGHAT and CDR2 is FQNNGV. The CDR3 sequence is CASSLVRDNYEQYF.

This clonotype shows up as medium-sized (0.01 to 0.1%) by frequency. The chain joins TRBV12-3 or TRBV12-4 to TRBJ2-1; the D call from TCRdb, TRBD2, cannot be confirmed without DNA. CDR3 length: 15 residues. CDR3 residues: CASSRGTSGRGEQFF.

This clonotype is called medium-sized based on its frequency. The V gene is TRBV20-1, the J gene TRBJ1-1; TCRdb names TRBD1, which stays unverified in the absence of DNA. The germline V gene has CDR1 DFQATT and CDR2 SNEGSKA (reference sequence). CDR3 length: 14 amino acids. CDR3 amino acids: CSARKGQGVTEAFF.

In terms of frequency, this clonotype is medium-sized. The V call is TRBV7-2, the J call TRBJ2-7; there is no DNA to check the TCRdb D call of TRBD1. From germline, CDR1 is SGHTA and CDR2 FQGNSA. CDR3 length: 14 amino acids. The CDR3 loop reads CASSPHGAQYEQYF.

This clonotype is identified as medium-sized from frequency. This chain uses TRBV15 with TRBJ2-3. This CDR3 has 16 amino acids. Looked up from germline, CDR1 is LNHNV and CDR2 is YYDKDF (reference sequence). The CDR3: CATSRDRGSSTDTQYF.

In terms of frequency, this clonotype is medium-sized. The gene calls are TRBV19 and TRBJ2-1; absent DNA, TCRdb's TRBD2 call cannot be checked. This CDR3 region has 15 residues. The germline V gene encodes CDR1 LNHDA and CDR2 SQIVND (reference sequence). The CDR3 protein is CASSIVAGVGNEQFF. The complete variable domain, with remaining parts taken from reference TRBV19 and TRBJ2-1, reads DGGITQSPKYLFRKEGQNVTLSCEQNLNHDAMYWYRQDPGQGLRLIYYSQIVNDFQKGDIAEGYSVSREKKESFPLTVTSAQKNPTAFYLCASSIVAGVGNEQFFGPGTRLTVL.

This clonotype ranks as medium-sized in terms of frequency. The rearrangement joins TRBV10-3 to TRBJ2-3; the D call from TCRdb, TRBD1, cannot be confirmed without DNA. This CDR3 spans 16 amino acids. Germline assignment: CDR1 ENHRY and CDR2 SYGVKD. The CDR3 spells CAISETPGQGTDTQYF.

Considering frequency, this clonotype is medium-sized (0.01 to 0.1%). CDR3 sequence: CASSPGPTSNQPQHF. The gene calls are TRBV6-5 and TRBJ1-5; with no DNA, the TCRdb D assignment of TRBD1 cannot be verified. This CDR3 region has 15 residues. Germline V gene lookup returns CDR1 MNHEY and CDR2 SVGAGI.

This clonotype ranks as medium-sized in terms of frequency. V usage is TRBV7-2 and J usage is TRBJ2-3; as DNA is missing, the TRBD1 call by TCRdb cannot be tested. Germline-derived CDR1 and CDR2 are SGHTA and FQGNSA. The CDR3 has 15 amino acids. The CDR3 sequence: CASSRGQTYTDTQYF.

This clonotype is deemed medium-sized by its frequency. CDR3 protein: CASRGTSGSFYEQYF. The rearrangement joins TRBV27 to TRBJ2-7; TCRdb gives TRBD2 as the D gene, but with no DNA this cannot be confirmed. The CDR3 covers 15 residues. Germline V CDR1 and CDR2: MNHEY, SMNVEV (reference sequence).

This chain connects TRBV6-1 to TRBJ2-4; TCRdb outputs TRBD2, but without DNA this stays unchecked. The length of the CDR3 is 17 residues. Germline assignment: CDR1 MNHNS and CDR2 SASEGT. CDR3 region: CASSGGLAAGVKNIQYF.

In terms of frequency, this clonotype is medium-sized. The gene calls are TRBV6-6 and TRBJ2-5; TCRdb calls TRBD2, which cannot be checked without DNA. This CDR3 has 14 residues. The germline CDR1 and CDR2 sequences are MNHNY and SVGAGI (reference sequence). CDR3 region: CASRALAGQETQYF.

In terms of frequency, this clonotype is medium-sized (0.01 to 0.1%). CDR3 protein: CASSLAGVGTDTQYF. The V gene is TRBV6-1, the J gene TRBJ2-3; TCRdb picks TRBD2, but there is no DNA to check that call. Germline V gene sequence: CDR1 MNHNS, CDR2 SASEGT. CDR3 size: 15 residues.

V is TRBV25-1 and J is TRBJ2-1; the D gene TCRdb calls, TRBD1, cannot be checked with no DNA. The length of the CDR3 is 14 residues. The germline gives CDR1 MGHDK, CDR2 SYGVNS. The CDR3 loop is CASRGTGSSNEQFF.

This clonotype counts as medium-sized by frequency. The chain carries TRBV7-9 and TRBJ2-7. The CDR3 loop spans 12 amino acids. CDR1 is SEHNR and CDR2 is FQNEAQ in the germline V gene (reference sequence). CDR3 sequence: CASSWEFYEQYF.

This clonotype is identified as medium-sized from frequency. V and J are TRBV11-3 and TRBJ1-6; TCRdb proposes TRBD1, but this gene call is untestable without DNA. This CDR3 is built from 14 residues. Germline V gene lookup returns CDR1 SGHNT and CDR2 YENEEA. CDR3: CASSRGRDNSPLHF.

Measured by frequency, this clonotype is medium-sized. This sequence joins TRBV28 and TRBJ2-7; TCRdb picks TRBD2, but there is no DNA to check that call. The CDR3 spans 15 residues. Germline V gene data show CDR1 as MDHEN and CDR2 as SYDVKM. This chain's CDR3 is CASSPLAGGRYEQYF.

This clonotype is deemed medium-sized by its frequency. This rearrangement joins TRBV5-6 to TRBJ2-7; as DNA is missing, the TRBD1 call by TCRdb cannot be tested. The CDR3 consists of 14 residues. Germline lookup yields CDR1 SGHDT and CDR2 YYEEEE. CDR3 region: CASRGQGSRYEQYF. Supplemented by reference TRBV5-6 and TRBJ2-7, the full variable domain reads DAGVTQSPTHLIKTRGQQVTLRCSPKSGHDTVSWYQQALGQGPQFIFQYYEEEERQRGNFPDRFSGHQFPNYSSELNVNALLLGDSALYLCASRGQGSRYEQYFGPGTRLTVT.

The CDR3 here is CASSDGTSAYEQYF. This chain connects TRBV6-1 to TRBJ2-7; TCRdb gives TRBD2 as the D gene, but with no DNA this cannot be confirmed. Per germline, CDR1 MNHNS and CDR2 SASEGT. This CDR3 comprises 14 residues.

This clonotype is called medium-sized based on its frequency. The rearrangement uses TRBV5-5 and TRBJ2-5; TCRdb's assignment of TRBD2 cannot be checked, as there is no DNA. CDR1 SGHKS and CDR2 YYEKEE come from the germline V gene (reference sequence). CDR3 length: 15 residues. CDR3 residues: CASSLTSDYQETQYF.

Frequency places this clonotype as medium-sized. The V call is TRBV6-4, the J call TRBJ2-3; lacking DNA, the TRBD1 call made by TCRdb goes unchecked. Germline V gene sequence: CDR1 MRHNA, CDR2 SNTAGT. This CDR3 has 14 residues. CDR3 sequence reads: CASSDGTGADTQYF.

The rearrangement links TRBV4-1 to TRBJ2-3; TCRdb's assignment of TRBD1 cannot be checked, as there is no DNA. The CDR3 is 19 amino acids. Germline CDR1 reads MGHRA; CDR2 reads YSYEKL. The CDR3 protein is CASSQDLGSGQGATDTQYF.

This clonotype is identified as medium-sized from frequency. V gene TRBV29-1 combines with J gene TRBJ2-1; TCRdb's assignment of TRBD2 cannot be checked, as there is no DNA. The V gene's germline CDR1 is SQVTM and CDR2 ANQGSEA. This CDR3 contains 14 residues. The CDR3 spells CSGGGLAGYNEQFF.

This clonotype registers medium-sized (0.01 to 0.1%) by frequency. CDR3 in amino acids: CASMREAGRTDTQYF. The rearrangement uses TRBV19 and TRBJ2-3; the D call from TCRdb, TRBD1, cannot be confirmed without DNA. The CDR3 spans 15 residues. CDR1 is LNHDA and CDR2 is SQIVND in the germline V gene (reference sequence).